These 17 T cell receptor beta chains were sequenced from one sample in a study of vaccination and CD4 T cells after COVID-19 (dated by TCRdb to the early 2020s). This specimen's treatment or condition label, per the study, means: roughly 10-day PBMC culture with coronavirus spike peptide pools or control peptides (ViraFEST assay). For these TCRs, the target antigens are not known. Library preparation employed PCR. The instrument given in TCRdb is Illumina iSeq 100. DNA from cultured CD4+ T cells underwent TCR sequencing with the Oncomine TCR Beta short-read assay at the Johns Hopkins FTIC core. Starting from the raw public reads, TCRdb applied fastp trimming at Q25, assembled clones with MiXCR and retained in-frame beta chains. CDR3 protein sequences are deduplicated, and each keeps its most common genes and DNA. This sample holds 8,500 to 13,000 distinct CDR3 sequences; around a third were observed only once. 8.8% of the sample goes to the ten largest clones.

Specimen: CD4+ T cells from blood, cultured in vitro. The receptors originated from a human donor who had recovered from COVID-19.

The chain links TRBV7-9 to TRBJ2-2, with TRBD1 as a possible D gene (6 bases). This CDR3 has 14 amino acids. CDR1 SEHNR and CDR2 FQNEAQ come from the germline V gene (reference sequence). The ends were cut back, 5 bases at V and 8 bases at J, with 15 bases in the middle. Here the CDR3 reads CASSSLQGRGELFF. CDR3 DNA sequence: TGTGCCAGCAGCAGCTTACAGGGAAGGGGGGAGCTGTTTTTT.

V is TRBV28 and J is TRBJ2-7, with a possible D match to TRBD1 (5 bases). Deletions cut 3 bases from V and 2 bases from J, with 11 bases between. Germline V gene lookup returns CDR1 MDHEN and CDR2 SYDVKM. This CDR3 spans 14 amino acids. CDR3 region: CASSLDKPPYEQYF. The CDR3 DNA reads TGTGCCAGCAGTTTGGACAAACCACCCTACGAGCAGTACTTC.

J is TRBJ1-1 and V is TRBV4-2; D not certain. Trimming took off 0 bases at V and 2 bases at J, with 4 bases between the two ends. The CDR3 length is 13 residues. The V gene's germline CDR1 is LGHNA and CDR2 YNFKEQ. CDR3 sequence: CASSQDPNTEAFF. The CDR3 DNA sequence: TGTGCCAGCAGCCAAGATCCAAACACTGAAGCTTTCTTT.

In this sample, this clonotype turned up a few times. The J gene is TRBJ2-5, the V gene TRBV20-1; tentative D call: TRBD1 (6 bases). Trimming left V 4 bases short and J 5 bases short, with 17 bases between. The length of the CDR3 is 14 residues. The V gene's germline CDR1 is DFQATT and CDR2 SNEGSKA (reference sequence). The CDR3 reads CSAKGRTGFETQYF. DNA of the CDR3: TGCAGTGCTAAGGGCCGAACAGGGTTTGAGACCCAGTACTTC.

The chain couples TRBV20-1 to TRBJ2-7; maybe TRBD2 (5 bases). With 0 bases removed from V and 4 bases from J, the gap between germline ends came to 16 bases. Per germline, CDR1 DFQATT and CDR2 SNEGSKA (reference sequence). CDR3 length equals 15 residues. Here the CDR3 reads CSARDRNGVGYEQYF. For the CDR3, the DNA is TGCAGTGCTAGAGATCGGAACGGGGTGGGGTACGAGCAGTACTTC.

This clonotype showed up just a few times. The V call is TRBV19, the J call TRBJ2-5; 7 bases align to TRBD1. Germline V lookup: CDR1 LNHDA, CDR2 SQIVND (reference sequence). Trimming at V came to 4 bases and at J to 5 bases, leaving 7 bases not matched to a gene. The CDR3 is 14 amino acids. The CDR3 reads CASSTTGVRETQYF. CDR3 DNA: TGTGCCAGTAGTACAACAGGGGTAAGGGAGACCCAGTACTTC.

This clonotype was seen only once. The chain joins TRBV7-2 to TRBJ2-7; 7 positions agree with TRBD2. The V and J ends lost 4 bases and 0 bases, in that order; junction bases with no gene match: 6. Germline CDR1 SGHTA, CDR2 FQGNSA. CDR3 length: 15 amino acids. The CDR3 region is CASSSGRGSSYEQYF. CDR3 sequence (DNA): TGTGCCAGCAGCTCCGGGCGGGGGAGCTCCTACGAGCAGTACTTC.

This clonotype has only a few counts. The chain uses TRBV6-5 and TRBJ1-2, with D possibly matching TRBD1 (6 bases). This CDR3 contains 15 residues. Germline assignment: CDR1 MNHEY and CDR2 SVGAGI. Trimming took off 1 base at V and 7 bases at J, with 16 bases between the two ends. CDR3: CASSYLAGAGGGYTF. The CDR3 nucleotides read TGTGCCAGCAGTTACTTAGCAGGGGCAGGTGGTGGCTACACCTTC.

The chain couples TRBV25-1 to TRBJ2-1, with 8 nucleotides matching TRBD2. Germline V CDR1 and CDR2: MGHDK, SYGVNS. The length of the CDR3 is 16 residues. The V and J ends lost 2 bases and 1 base, in that order; junction bases with no gene match: 4. The CDR3 loop is CASSEGAGESYNEQFF. CDR3 coding DNA: TGTGCCAGCAGTGAAGGAGCGGGAGAGTCCTACAATGAGCAGTTCTTC.

This clonotype showed up just a few times. The J gene is TRBJ2-7, the V gene TRBV7-2; 14 nucleotides match TRBD2. The V and J ends lost 8 bases and 5 bases, in that order; junction bases with no gene match: 8. CDR1 SGHTA and CDR2 FQGNSA come from the germline V gene. This CDR3 has 15 amino acids. CDR3 protein: CASGRLAGGPHEQYF. Here the CDR3 DNA reads TGTGCCAGCGGCAGACTAGCGGGAGGGCCCCACGAGCAGTACTTC.

This chain connects TRBV12-3 or TRBV12-4 to TRBJ2-2; TRBD1 or TRBD2 may be the D gene (6 bases each). Trimming pared 6 bases from V and 6 bases from J, leaving 8 bases between. CDR3 size: 12 residues. The CDR3 region has the DNA TGTGCCAGCAGGAGGGGGGCCGGGGAGCTGTTTTTT. The encoded protein is CASRRGAGELFF.

The chain is built from TRBV5-6 and TRBJ2-7, with TRBD1 identical over 8 bases. V lost 7 bases to trimming and J lost 3 bases; unmatched junction nucleotides: 6. The germline CDR1 and CDR2 sequences are SGHDT and YYEEEE. There are 13 residues in the CDR3. As DNA, the CDR3 is TGTGCCAGCTTCCGGGACAGGAGCTACGAGCAGTACTTC. Encoded protein: CASFRDRSYEQYF.

This rearrangement joins TRBV19 to TRBJ1-2; D gene uncertain. Trimming took off 6 bases at V and 7 bases at J, with 21 bases between the two ends. CDR1 and CDR2 from the germline V gene are LNHDA and SQIVND (reference sequence). This CDR3 is built from 15 residues. CDR3: CASRDGPRLSGGYTF. The CDR3 DNA reads as TGTGCCAGTAGAGACGGGCCTCGACTTTCCGGTGGCTACACCTTC.

This clonotype was seen more than once but under ten times. The chain uses TRBV7-9 and TRBJ1-1, with TRBD1 matching 8 bases. There are 17 residues in the CDR3. From germline, CDR1 is SEHNR and CDR2 FQNEAQ (reference sequence). V lost 3 bases to trimming and J lost 1 base; unmatched junction nucleotides: 10. CDR3 nucleotides: TGTGCCAGCAGCTTTGAGGACAGGGTACGGTGGAACACTGAAGCTTTCTTT. It encodes CASSFEDRVRWNTEAFF. Full variable domain (rest looked up from reference TRBV7-9 and TRBJ1-1): DTGVSQNPRHKITKRGQNVTFRCDPISEHNRLYWYRQTLGQGPEFLTYFQNEAQLEKSRLLSDRFSAERPKGSFSTLEIQRTEQGDSAMYLCASSFEDRVRWNTEAFFGQGTRLTVV.

This chain's CDR3 is CASRGGGLQYEQYF. In DNA, the CDR3 is TGTGCCAGCAGGGGAGGGGGACTCCAATACGAGCAGTACTTC. The chain is built from TRBV6-2 or TRBV6-3 and TRBJ2-7, with D maybe TRBD2 (7 bases). The CDR3 consists of 14 residues. The ends were cut back, 6 bases at V and 4 bases at J, with 16 bases in the middle. From germline, CDR1 is MNHEY and CDR2 SVGEGT.

The chain couples TRBV7-2 to TRBJ2-5; D is unresolved. CDR3 length equals 13 residues. Germline assignment: CDR1 SGHTA and CDR2 FQGNSA. Trimming shortened V by 0 bases and J by 3 bases, and 5 bases separated the two germline ends. The CDR3: CASSLAKEETQYF. In nucleotides, the CDR3 is TGTGCCAGCAGCTTAGCGAAAGAAGAGACCCAGTACTTC.

This clonotype was seen more than once but under ten times. The chain joins TRBV20-1 to TRBJ2-5; 12 bases line up with TRBD2. V trimming: 5 bases; J trimming: 5 bases; junction bases outside the gene matches: 9. In germline, CDR1 is DFQATT, CDR2 SNEGSKA (reference sequence). The CDR3 consists of 15 residues. The chain's CDR3 is CSAGAGLAGMETQYF. The CDR3 region has the DNA TGCAGTGCTGGGGCCGGACTAGCGGGAATGGAGACCCAGTACTTC.